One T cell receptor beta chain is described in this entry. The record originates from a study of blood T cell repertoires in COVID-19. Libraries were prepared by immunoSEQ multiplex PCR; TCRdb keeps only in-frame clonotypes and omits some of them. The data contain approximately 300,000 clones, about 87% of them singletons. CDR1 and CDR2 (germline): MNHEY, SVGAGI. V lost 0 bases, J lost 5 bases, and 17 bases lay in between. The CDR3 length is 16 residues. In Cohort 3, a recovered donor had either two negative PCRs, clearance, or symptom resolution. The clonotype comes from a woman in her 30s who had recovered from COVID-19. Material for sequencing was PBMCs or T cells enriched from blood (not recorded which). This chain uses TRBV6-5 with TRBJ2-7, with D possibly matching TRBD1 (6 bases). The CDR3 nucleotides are TGTGCCAGCAGTTACTCGATGGGGGCACCGAACGACGAGCAGTACTTC. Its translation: CASSYSMGAPNDEQYF.